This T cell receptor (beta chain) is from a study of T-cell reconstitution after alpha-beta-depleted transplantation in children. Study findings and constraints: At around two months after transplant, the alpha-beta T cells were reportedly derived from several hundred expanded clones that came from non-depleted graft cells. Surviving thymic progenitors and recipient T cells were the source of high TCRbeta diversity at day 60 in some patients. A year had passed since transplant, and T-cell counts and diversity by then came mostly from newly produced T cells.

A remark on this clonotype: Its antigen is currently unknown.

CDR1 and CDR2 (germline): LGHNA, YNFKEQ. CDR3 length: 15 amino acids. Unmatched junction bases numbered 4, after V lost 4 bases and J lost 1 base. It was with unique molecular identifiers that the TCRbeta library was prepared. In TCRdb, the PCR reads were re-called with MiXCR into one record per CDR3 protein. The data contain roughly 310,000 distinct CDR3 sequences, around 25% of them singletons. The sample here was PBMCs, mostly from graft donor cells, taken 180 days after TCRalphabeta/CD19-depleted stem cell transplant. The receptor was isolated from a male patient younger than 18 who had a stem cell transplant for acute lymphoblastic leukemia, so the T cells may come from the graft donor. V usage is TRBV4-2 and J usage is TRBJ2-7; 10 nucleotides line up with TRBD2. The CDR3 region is CASSPGLAESYEQYF. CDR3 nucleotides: TGTGCCAGCAGCCCCGGACTAGCGGAGTCCTACGAGCAGTACTTC.